This T cell receptor beta chain was documented in a study of regulatory T cells in long-lasting Graves disease. Turning to the study itself: Persistence in Graves' disease denoted antithyroid drug use beyond 5 years alongside positive TSH receptor antibodies.

The time point here: persistent/refractory GD, antithyroid drugs over 5 years with positive TRAb. Extracted PBMC RNA gave rise to the TCR library. Trimming left V 2 bases short and J 4 bases short, with 10 bases between. Germline V lookup: CDR1 SGHKS, CDR2 YYEKEE (reference sequence). The CDR3 spans 15 residues. iRepertoire HTBI primers and Arm-PCR of CDR3 regions built TCR beta libraries. TCRdb called the multiplex PCR reads again in MiXCR, with one record for every CDR3 protein. The sample records almost 350,000 distinct CDR3 sequences, about 20% being singletons. This receptor was obtained from a female donor with Graves disease. J is TRBJ1-6 and V is TRBV5-5; a weak D match, TRBD1 (6 bases). Here the sequenced sample was peripheral blood mononuclear cells (PBMCs), taken when the disease was refractory, from a patient treated with antithyroid drugs. The chain's CDR3 is CASSFGTSYNSPLHF. The CDR3 DNA sequence: TGTGCCAGCAGCTTCGGGACATCTTATAATTCACCCCTCCACTTT.